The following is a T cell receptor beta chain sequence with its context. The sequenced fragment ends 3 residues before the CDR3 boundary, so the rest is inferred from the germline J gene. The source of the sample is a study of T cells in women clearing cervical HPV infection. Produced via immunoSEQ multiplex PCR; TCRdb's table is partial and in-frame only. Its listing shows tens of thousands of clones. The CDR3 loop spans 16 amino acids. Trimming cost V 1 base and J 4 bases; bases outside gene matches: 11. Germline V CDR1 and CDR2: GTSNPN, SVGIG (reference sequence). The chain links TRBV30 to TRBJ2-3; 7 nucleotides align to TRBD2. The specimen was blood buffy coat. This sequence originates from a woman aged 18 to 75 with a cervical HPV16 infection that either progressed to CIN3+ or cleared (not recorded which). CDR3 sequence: CAWSGRIVGGADTQYF. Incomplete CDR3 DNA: TGTGCCTGGAGTGGAAGAATAGTGGGAGGGGCAGATACG.